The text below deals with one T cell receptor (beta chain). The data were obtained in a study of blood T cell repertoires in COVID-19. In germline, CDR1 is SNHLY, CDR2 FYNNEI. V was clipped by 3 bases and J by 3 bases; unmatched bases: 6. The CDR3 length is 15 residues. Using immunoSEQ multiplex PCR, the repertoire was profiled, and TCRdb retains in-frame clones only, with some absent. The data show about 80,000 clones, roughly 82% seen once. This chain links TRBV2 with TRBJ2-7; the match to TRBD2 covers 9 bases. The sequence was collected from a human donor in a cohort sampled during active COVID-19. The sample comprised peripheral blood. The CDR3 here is CASSEPGLAYYEQYF. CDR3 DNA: TGTGCCAGCAGTGAGCCGGGACTAGCCTACTACGAGCAGTACTTC.